This TCR beta chain was sequenced in a study of blood T cell repertoires in COVID-19 (dated by TCRdb to between 2020 and 2021). Concerning the study at large: Samples from collaborators originated in the United States, Italy and Spain and spanned both the acute and convalescent phases of COVID-19. The samples were drawn from two sources: the first 160 participants of the ongoing ImmuneRACE study, and 1,000 to 1,500 subjects contributed by 6 global collaborators. A de-identified subject ID, COVID-19 status, age in years and sex were almost always included in the sample metadata. The dataset comprised deeply sampled blood TCRbeta repertoires from subjects exposed to, actively infected with, or recovered from COVID-19. A freely available public database, intended as a resource for researchers studying the immune response to SARS-CoV-2, is where the repertoires were released. Where HLA class I and class II types were available, the types were taken from metadata supplied by the sample provider, not from assay-based typing. The material from the prospective study consisted of cDNA or gDNA derived from T cells, B-cell-depleted T cells, or PBMCs.

Whole blood was collected in K2EDTA tubes by collaborating institutions according to the institutions' own protocols. For TCRbeta analysis, collaborators shipped samples in one of three forms: frozen whole blood, isolated PBMCs, or DNA extracted from either of those sample types. Broad study findings and their caveats: The amount of clinical and demographic metadata varied by source and participant and was provided uncurated.

Note on this clone: Its cognate antigen has yet to be identified. Base qualities are missing; no much larger clone stands one base away.

Reading the germline V gene (reference sequence) gives CDR1 LNHDA and CDR2 SQIVND. Including the terminal cysteine and phenylalanine, the CDR3 comprises 13 residues. Of the read, only the CDR3 DNA is kept; its 39 bases are in frame from base 1. A distance of 16 bases separates the germline ends of V and J, which lose 9 bases and 8 bases respectively. TCRbeta CDR3 regions were amplified from genomic DNA by means of the immunoSEQ Assay, a bias-controlled multiplex PCR. On the authors' methods: The number of nucleated cells in each sample was estimated from the amplification of reference gene primers within the assay. To quantify the absolute abundance of each unique TCRbeta CDR3 rearrangement, sequence reads were collapsed and filtered. For each sample, productive Simpson clonality was calculated as the square root of Simpson's diversity index across productive rearrangements. TCRdb took over this immuneACCESS table, retaining in-frame rearrangements with V and J assigned. Such tables are incomplete; in checked studies, under half of the missing clones stem from an unresolved V gene, and the remainder is unexplained. From that table come the V and J calls and clone size; the DNA was used to work out D and trimming. Across this sample there are more than 85,000 clones, with 70% to 85% seen only once. The ten largest clones take up approximately 25% of the sample.

The sample was peripheral blood. In this chain, TRBV19 is recombined with TRBJ1-4; 6 matching bases give a weak D call of TRBD1. The sequence was collected from a human donor in a cohort sampled during active COVID-19. The CDR3 corresponds to CASRTAPREKLFF. The base sequence is TGTGCCAGCAGGACAGCACCAAGGGAAAAACTGTTTTTT.